This T cell receptor (beta chain) derives from a study of T cells in localized non-small cell lung cancer. Whole-study findings and limits: Among the top 100 tumor clones, a median around 50 appeared in adjacent lung. Uninvolved adjacent lung showed higher T cell clonality than tumor. Higher T cell density in the blood was associated with longer overall survival, whereas higher adjacent-lung clonality associated with shorter survival.

The CDR3 totals 14 residues. V trimming: 8 bases; J trimming: 8 bases; junction bases outside the gene matches: 13. CDR1 is SNHLY, CDR2 FYNNEI, per germline. Repertoires were generated with immunoSEQ multiplex PCR, while TCRdb's copy carries only in-frame clones and drops some. The sample includes approximately 60,000 clones, 75% to 90% of them seen just once. A remark on this clone: No antigen is known for it.

Material: peripheral blood, obtained before any cancer treatment. This TCR was recovered from a woman aged 35 to 70 with stage I lung adenocarcinoma. This chain uses TRBV2 with TRBJ1-2, with 8 nucleotides matching TRBD1. CDR3 protein: CASGWRGQGEGYTF. The CDR3 DNA reads as TGTGCCAGCGGGTGGCGTGGACAGGGCGAAGGCTACACCTTC.